These T cell receptor beta chains were read from a single sample in a study of human T cells and chemical hapten exposure. TCRdb fed the RACE reads into MiXCR, producing one record per CDR3 protein. The sample shows 80,000 to 100,000 distinct CDR3 sequences, 10% to 14% of them seen only once. Sequencing used whole blood, obtained in connection with sensitization to the hapten diphenylcyclopropenone (DPC). Source of these receptors: a woman aged 55-69 years with alopecia areata. Some clones in this sample may be carry-over from other donors' samples. Both conserved end residues are part of each CDR3. The order of the fields is CDR3 DNA, CDR3 protein, D gene, CDR3 length, V gene, clone size, J gene. The D gene is left open where the match is weak. The listing skips clone size in some rows; elsewhere it reads once, few, many or a size class.

CDR3 DNA: TGTGCCAGCAGTTACCTCACCGGGGAGCTGTTTTTT
CDR3 protein: CASSYLTGELFF
D gene: .
CDR3 length: 12
V gene: TRBV6-5
clone size: few
J gene: TRBJ2-2

CDR3 DNA: TGTGCCAGCAGTTTTCGATCTAACTATGGCTACACCTTC
CDR3 protein: CASSFRSNYGYTF
D gene: .
CDR3 length: 13
V gene: TRBV12-3/TRBV12-4
clone size: many
J gene: TRBJ1-2

CDR3 DNA: TGCGCCAGCAGCTTGAATCCTACTAGCGGGGTGACCGGGGAGCTGTTTTTT
CDR3 protein: CASSLNPTSGVTGELFF
D gene: TRBD2
CDR3 length: 17
V gene: TRBV5-1
clone size: .
J gene: TRBJ2-2

CDR3 DNA: TGTGCCAGCAGTGGAACAGGGGGCGGCACTGAAGCTTTCTTT
CDR3 protein: CASSGTGGGTEAFF
D gene: TRBD1
CDR3 length: 14
V gene: TRBV6-1
clone size: many
J gene: TRBJ1-1

CDR3 DNA: TGTGCCAGCAGCGCGGACAGGGGACCGGGGACTGAAGCTTTCTTT
CDR3 protein: CASSADRGPGTEAFF
D gene: TRBD1
CDR3 length: 15
V gene: TRBV7-9
clone size: .
J gene: TRBJ1-1

CDR3 DNA: TGTGCCAGCTCACCACCGAGCGCGGGGGCGATGAACACTGAAGCTTTCTTT
CDR3 protein: CASSPPSAGAMNTEAFF
D gene: .
CDR3 length: 17
V gene: TRBV18
clone size: many
J gene: TRBJ1-1

CDR3 DNA: TGTGCTAGCAGCTTAGGTTTAGGAACCAACAATGAGCAGTTCTTC
CDR3 protein: CASSLGLGTNNEQFF
D gene: .
CDR3 length: 15
V gene: TRBV7-7
clone size: few
J gene: TRBJ2-1

CDR3 DNA: TGTGCCAGCAGCCAGGACAGGGGAAGATCCTATGGCTACACCTTC
CDR3 protein: CASSQDRGRSYGYTF
D gene: TRBD1
CDR3 length: 15
V gene: TRBV12-3/TRBV12-4
clone size: .
J gene: TRBJ1-2

CDR3 DNA: TGTGCCACCCTACCCACTAGCGGGGTCTACGAGCAGTACTTC
CDR3 protein: CATLPTSGVYEQYF
D gene: TRBD2
CDR3 length: 14
V gene: TRBV2
clone size: few
J gene: TRBJ2-7

CDR3 DNA: TGTGCCAGCAGTGAAAACGCTAGCGGGCACCAAGAGACCCAGTACTTC
CDR3 protein: CASSENASGHQETQYF
D gene: TRBD2
CDR3 length: 16
V gene: TRBV6-1
clone size: .
J gene: TRBJ2-5

CDR3 DNA: TGTGCCAGCAGACTCGAGCGTGAGGCGGGTCAGCCCCAGCATTTT
CDR3 protein: CASRLEREAGQPQHF
D gene: .
CDR3 length: 15
V gene: TRBV2
clone size: many
J gene: TRBJ1-5

CDR3 DNA: TGTGCCAGCAGCCTGGGAGACGGGGGTTACAATGAGCAGTTCTTC
CDR3 protein: CASSLGDGGYNEQFF
D gene: .
CDR3 length: 15
V gene: TRBV4-2
clone size: many
J gene: TRBJ2-1

CDR3 DNA: TGTGCCAGCAGTTTCGGGGTCCACACTGAAGCTTTCTTT
CDR3 protein: CASSFGVHTEAFF
D gene: .
CDR3 length: 13
V gene: TRBV12-3/TRBV12-4
clone size: many
J gene: TRBJ1-1

CDR3 DNA: TGTGCCAGCAGTTTACTGGTCCTTAATTCACCCCTCCACTTT
CDR3 protein: CASSLLVLNSPLHF
D gene: .
CDR3 length: 14
V gene: TRBV27
clone size: many
J gene: TRBJ1-6

CDR3 DNA: TGCAGTGCAGGTCAAGAGACCCAGTACTTC
CDR3 protein: CSAGQETQYF
D gene: .
CDR3 length: 10
V gene: TRBV20-1
clone size: many
J gene: TRBJ2-5

CDR3 DNA: TGTGCCACCCTCCCGGGACAATTGAACACTGAAGCTTTCTTT
CDR3 protein: CATLPGQLNTEAFF
D gene: .
CDR3 length: 14
V gene: TRBV2
clone size: many
J gene: TRBJ1-1

CDR3 DNA: TGCGCCAGCAGCCCGGGCCGGGCCCGTTCCTACAATGAGCAGTTCTTC
CDR3 protein: CASSPGRARSYNEQFF
D gene: .
CDR3 length: 16
V gene: TRBV4-1
clone size: few
J gene: TRBJ2-1

CDR3 DNA: TGCAGTGCTCCCGAAAGCGGGGTGGGCACAGATACGCAGTATTTT
CDR3 protein: CSAPESGVGTDTQYF
D gene: TRBD2
CDR3 length: 15
V gene: TRBV20-1
clone size: many
J gene: TRBJ2-3

CDR3 DNA: TGTGCCAGCACCGAACGAGGGGATACGCAGTATTTT
CDR3 protein: CASTERGDTQYF
D gene: .
CDR3 length: 12
V gene: TRBV6-5
clone size: many
J gene: TRBJ2-3

CDR3 DNA: TGCAGTGCTGTACGACTAGCAGGCTACAATGAGCAGTTCTTC
CDR3 protein: CSAVRLAGYNEQFF
D gene: TRBD2
CDR3 length: 14
V gene: TRBV20-1
clone size: .
J gene: TRBJ2-1

CDR3 DNA: TGTGCCAGCAGCGTAAGGGAAATGAACACTGAAGCTTTCTTT
CDR3 protein: CASSVREMNTEAFF
D gene: .
CDR3 length: 14
V gene: TRBV7-9
clone size: .
J gene: TRBJ1-1

CDR3 DNA: TGTGCCAGCAGCTCAGGAAATGGCTACACCTTC
CDR3 protein: CASSSGNGYTF
D gene: .
CDR3 length: 11
V gene: TRBV7-9
clone size: many
J gene: TRBJ1-2

CDR3 DNA: TGTGCCAGCAGCTCCGGGACAGGCACAGATACGCAGTATTTT
CDR3 protein: CASSSGTGTDTQYF
D gene: TRBD1
CDR3 length: 14
V gene: TRBV11-3
clone size: many
J gene: TRBJ2-3

CDR3 DNA: TGTGCCAGCAGCTCCCTGACACCTGAAGCTTTCTTT
CDR3 protein: CASSSLTPEAFF
D gene: .
CDR3 length: 12
V gene: TRBV7-9
clone size: .
J gene: TRBJ1-1

CDR3 DNA: TGTGCCAGCAGCCCCGGAGGGTTGACAGCCCCAGAGACCCAGTACTTC
CDR3 protein: CASSPGGLTAPETQYF
D gene: .
CDR3 length: 16
V gene: TRBV7-6
clone size: .
J gene: TRBJ2-5